This TCR beta chain came from a study of blood T cell repertoires in COVID-19. Looking at the study overall: Whether acute or convalescent, the COVID-19 samples came from the United States, Italy and Spain. Nucleic acid was either cDNA or gDNA, and it came from T cells, B-cell-depleted T cells, or PBMCs.

Trimming shortened V by 0 bases and J by 5 bases, and 12 bases separated the two germline ends. Germline CDR1 is SGHVS and CDR2 is FQNEAQ. This CDR3 is 15 amino acids long. Seattle's enrolled individuals joined amid active infection and were then monitored longitudinally. Assay: immunoSEQ multiplex PCR; the TCRdb copy retains only in-frame clones and omits some. The table shows about 200,000 clones, with about 88% occurring only once. Sequenced: peripheral blood. This TCR came from a woman in her 50s with COVID-19, enrolled during active disease. V and J are TRBV7-8 and TRBJ2-3; a possible D gene is TRBD2 (6 bases). The CDR3: CASSLAIGGRDTQYF. In DNA form, the CDR3 reads TGTGCCAGCAGCTTAGCGATCGGGGGTCGAGATACGCAGTATTTT.